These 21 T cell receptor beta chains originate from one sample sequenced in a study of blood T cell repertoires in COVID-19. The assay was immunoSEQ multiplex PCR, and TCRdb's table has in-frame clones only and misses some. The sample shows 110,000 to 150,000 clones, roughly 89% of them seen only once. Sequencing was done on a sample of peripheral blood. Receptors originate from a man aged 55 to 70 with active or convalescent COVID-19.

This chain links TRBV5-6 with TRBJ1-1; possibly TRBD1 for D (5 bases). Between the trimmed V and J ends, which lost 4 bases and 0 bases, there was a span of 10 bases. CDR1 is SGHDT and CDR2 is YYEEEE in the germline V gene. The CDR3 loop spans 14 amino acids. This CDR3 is CASSPTELNTEAFF. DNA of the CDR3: TGTGCCAGCAGCCCGACAGAGCTGAACACTGAAGCTTTCTTT.

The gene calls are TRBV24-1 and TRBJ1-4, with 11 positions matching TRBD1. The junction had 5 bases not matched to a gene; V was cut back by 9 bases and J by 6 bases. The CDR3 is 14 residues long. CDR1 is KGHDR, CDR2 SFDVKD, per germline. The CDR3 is CATGGGQGDEKLFF. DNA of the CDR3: TGTGCCACCGGGGGGGGACAGGGGGATGAAAAACTGTTTTTT.

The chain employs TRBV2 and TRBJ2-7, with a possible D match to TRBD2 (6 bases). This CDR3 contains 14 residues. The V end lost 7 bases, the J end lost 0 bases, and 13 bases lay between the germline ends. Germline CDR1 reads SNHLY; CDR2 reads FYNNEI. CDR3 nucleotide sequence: TGTGCCAGCAATCCGGCGGACTACTCCTACGAGCAGTACTTC. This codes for CASNPADYSYEQYF.

CDR3 nucleotide sequence: TGTGCCAGCTCATCAGGGGCTATTTCACCCCTCCACTTT. Its translation: CASSSGAISPLHF. This chain joins TRBV27 and TRBJ1-6, with a possible D match to TRBD1 (6 bases). Germline V gene sequence: CDR1 MNHEY, CDR2 SMNVEV (reference sequence). The CDR3 is made up of 13 amino acids. Trimming took 8 bases from V and 9 from J, leaving 14 bases between them.

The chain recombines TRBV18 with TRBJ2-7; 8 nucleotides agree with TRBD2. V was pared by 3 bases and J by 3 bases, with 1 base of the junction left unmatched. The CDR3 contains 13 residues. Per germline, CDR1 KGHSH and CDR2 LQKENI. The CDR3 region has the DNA TGTGCCAGCTCACCGGGACTAGACTACGAGCAGTACTTC. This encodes CASSPGLDYEQYF.

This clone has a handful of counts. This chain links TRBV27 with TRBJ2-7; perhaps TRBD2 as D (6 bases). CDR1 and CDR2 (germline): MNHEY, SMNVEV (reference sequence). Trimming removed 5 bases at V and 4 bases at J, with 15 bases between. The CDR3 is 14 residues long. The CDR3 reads CASSPRLDGYEQYF. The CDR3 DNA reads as TGTGCCAGCAGTCCACGACTAGATGGGTACGAGCAGTACTTC.

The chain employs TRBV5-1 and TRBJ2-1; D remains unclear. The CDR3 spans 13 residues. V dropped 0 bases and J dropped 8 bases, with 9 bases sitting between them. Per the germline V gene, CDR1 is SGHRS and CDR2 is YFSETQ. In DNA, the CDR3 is TGCGCCAGCAGCTTGGATTTTGCAGATGAGCAGTTCTTC. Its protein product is CASSLDFADEQFF.

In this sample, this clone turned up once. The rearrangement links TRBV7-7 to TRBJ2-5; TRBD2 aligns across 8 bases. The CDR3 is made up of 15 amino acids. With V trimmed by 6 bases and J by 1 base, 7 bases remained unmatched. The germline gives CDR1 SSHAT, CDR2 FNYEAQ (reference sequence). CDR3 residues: CASRVGGGLQETQYF. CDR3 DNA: TGTGCCAGCAGAGTGGGCGGGGGGCTCCAAGAGACCCAGTACTTC.

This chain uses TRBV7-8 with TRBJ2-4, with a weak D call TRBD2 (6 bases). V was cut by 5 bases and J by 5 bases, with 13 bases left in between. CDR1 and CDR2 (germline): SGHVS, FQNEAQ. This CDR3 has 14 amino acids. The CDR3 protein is CASSRRDWENIQYF. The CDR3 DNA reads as TGTGCCAGCAGCCGCCGGGACTGGGAAAACATTCAGTACTTC.

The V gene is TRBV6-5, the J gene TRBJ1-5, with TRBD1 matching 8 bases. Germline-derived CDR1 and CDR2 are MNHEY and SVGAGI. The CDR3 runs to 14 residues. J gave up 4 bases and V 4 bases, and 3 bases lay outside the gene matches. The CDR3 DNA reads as TGTGCCAGCAGTTCGGACAGGGATAATCAGCCCCAGCATTTT. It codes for CASSSDRDNQPQHF.

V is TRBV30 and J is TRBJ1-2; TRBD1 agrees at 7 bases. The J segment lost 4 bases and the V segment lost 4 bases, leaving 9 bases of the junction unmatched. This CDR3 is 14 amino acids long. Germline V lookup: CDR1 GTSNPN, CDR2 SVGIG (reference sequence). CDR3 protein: CAWMRQGVIYGYTF. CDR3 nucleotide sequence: TGTGCCTGGATGAGACAGGGCGTCATCTATGGCTACACCTTC.

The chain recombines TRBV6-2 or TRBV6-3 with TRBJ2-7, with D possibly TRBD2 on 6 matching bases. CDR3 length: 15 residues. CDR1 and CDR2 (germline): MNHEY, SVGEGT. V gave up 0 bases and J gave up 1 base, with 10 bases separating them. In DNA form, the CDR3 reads TGTGCCAGCAGTTACTCACCACGGGGGTCCTACGAGCAGTACTTC. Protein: CASSYSPRGSYEQYF.

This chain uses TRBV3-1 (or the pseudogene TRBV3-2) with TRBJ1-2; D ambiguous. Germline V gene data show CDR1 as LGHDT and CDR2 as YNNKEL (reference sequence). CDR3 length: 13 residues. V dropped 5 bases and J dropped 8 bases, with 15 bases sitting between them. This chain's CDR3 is CASSASGVIGYTF. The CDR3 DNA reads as TGTGCCAGCAGCGCATCAGGCGTAATAGGCTACACCTTC.

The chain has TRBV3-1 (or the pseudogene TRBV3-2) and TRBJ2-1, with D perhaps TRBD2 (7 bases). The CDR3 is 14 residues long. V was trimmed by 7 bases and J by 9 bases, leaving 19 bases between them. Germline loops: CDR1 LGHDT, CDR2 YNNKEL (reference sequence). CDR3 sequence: CASTALGGAIEQFF. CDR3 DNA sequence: TGTGCCAGCACCGCACTGGGGGGGGCCATTGAGCAGTTCTTC.

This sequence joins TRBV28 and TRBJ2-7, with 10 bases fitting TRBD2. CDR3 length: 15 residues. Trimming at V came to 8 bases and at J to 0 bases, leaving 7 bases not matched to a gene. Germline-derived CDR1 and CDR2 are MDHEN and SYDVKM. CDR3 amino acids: CASGQAGGPSYEQYF. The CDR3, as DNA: TGTGCCAGCGGCCAAGCGGGGGGGCCCTCCTACGAGCAGTACTTC.

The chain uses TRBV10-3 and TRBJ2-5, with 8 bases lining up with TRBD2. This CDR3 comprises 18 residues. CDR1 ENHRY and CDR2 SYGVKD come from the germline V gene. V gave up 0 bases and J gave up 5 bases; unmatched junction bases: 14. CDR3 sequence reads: CAISESSGGGTTKETQYF. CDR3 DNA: TGTGCCATCAGTGAGTCATCGGGAGGGGGGACTACTAAGGAGACCCAGTACTTC.

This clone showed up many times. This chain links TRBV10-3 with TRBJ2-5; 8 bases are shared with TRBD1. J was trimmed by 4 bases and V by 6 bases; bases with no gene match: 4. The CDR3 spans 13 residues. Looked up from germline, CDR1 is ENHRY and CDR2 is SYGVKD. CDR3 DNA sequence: TGTGCCATCAGCCAGGGGGCAGGAGAGACCCAGTACTTC. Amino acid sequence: CAISQGAGETQYF.

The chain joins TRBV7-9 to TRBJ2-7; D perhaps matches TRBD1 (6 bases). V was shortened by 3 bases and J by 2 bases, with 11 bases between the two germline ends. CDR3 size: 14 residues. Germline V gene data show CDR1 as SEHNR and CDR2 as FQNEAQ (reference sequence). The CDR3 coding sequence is TGTGCCAGCAGCTTTGGGGACATCACCTACGAGCAGTACTTC. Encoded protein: CASSFGDITYEQYF.

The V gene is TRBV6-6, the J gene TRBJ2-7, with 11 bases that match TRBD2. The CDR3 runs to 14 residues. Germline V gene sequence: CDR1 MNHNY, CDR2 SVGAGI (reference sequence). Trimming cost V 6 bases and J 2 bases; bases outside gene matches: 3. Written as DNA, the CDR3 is TGTGCCAGCAGAAGGACTAGCGGGCCCTACGAGCAGTACTTC. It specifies CASRRTSGPYEQYF.

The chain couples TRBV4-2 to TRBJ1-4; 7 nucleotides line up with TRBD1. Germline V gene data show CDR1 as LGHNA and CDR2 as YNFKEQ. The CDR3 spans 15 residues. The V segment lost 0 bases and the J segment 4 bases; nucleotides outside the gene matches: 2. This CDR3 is CASSQDPGGNEKLFF. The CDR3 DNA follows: TGTGCCAGCAGCCAAGATCCAGGGGGTAATGAAAAACTGTTTTTT.

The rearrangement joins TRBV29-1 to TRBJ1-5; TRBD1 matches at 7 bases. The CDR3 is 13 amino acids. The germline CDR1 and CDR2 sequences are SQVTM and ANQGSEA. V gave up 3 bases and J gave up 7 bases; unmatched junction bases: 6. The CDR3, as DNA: TGCAGCGTTGATGAGGGGGCAGGCCAGCCCCAGCATTTT. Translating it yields CSVDEGAGQPQHF. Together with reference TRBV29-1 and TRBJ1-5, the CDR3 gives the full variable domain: SAVISQKPSRDICQRGTSLTIQCQVDSQVTMMFWYRQQPGQSLTLIATANQGSEATYESGFVIDKFPISRPNLTFSTLTVSNMSPEDSSIYLCSVDEGAGQPQHFGDGTRLSIL.